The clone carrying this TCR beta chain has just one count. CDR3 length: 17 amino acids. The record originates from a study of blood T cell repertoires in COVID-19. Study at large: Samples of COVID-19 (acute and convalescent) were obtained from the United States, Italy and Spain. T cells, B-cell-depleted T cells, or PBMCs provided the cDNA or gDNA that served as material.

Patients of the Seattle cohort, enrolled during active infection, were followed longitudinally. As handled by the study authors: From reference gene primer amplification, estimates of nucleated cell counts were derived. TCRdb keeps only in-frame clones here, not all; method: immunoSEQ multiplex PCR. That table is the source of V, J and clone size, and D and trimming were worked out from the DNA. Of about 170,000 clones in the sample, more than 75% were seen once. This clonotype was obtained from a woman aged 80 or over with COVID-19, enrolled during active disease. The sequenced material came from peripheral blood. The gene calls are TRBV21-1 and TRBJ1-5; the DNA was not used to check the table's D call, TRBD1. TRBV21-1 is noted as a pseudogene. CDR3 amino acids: CASINSARGQSNQPQHF. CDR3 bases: TGTGCCAGCATCAACTCGGCGAGGGGGCAAAGCAATCAGCCCCAGCATTTT.